A single sample is the source of the 29 T cell receptor beta chains below, sequenced in a study of blood T cell repertoires in COVID-19. Generated by immunoSEQ multiplex PCR, the TCRdb table keeps only in-frame clones and is missing some. The sample shows 90,000 to 120,000 clones, around four fifths of them seen only once. The sample consisted of peripheral blood. Receptors originate from a man between 65 and 79 years old with acute or convalescent COVID-19.

The V gene is TRBV7-8, the J gene TRBJ1-3; unclear D gene. The germline V gene has CDR1 SGHVS and CDR2 FQNEAQ. The CDR3 contains 18 residues. Trimming pared 4 bases from V and 0 bases from J, leaving 19 bases between. DNA for the CDR3: TGTGCCAGCAGCTCGGCGAGCGTAGTGCTGTTCTCTGGAAACACCATATATTTT. Protein product: CASSSASVVLFSGNTIYF.

The chain joins TRBV29-1 to TRBJ1-1; perhaps TRBD1 as D (5 bases). The CDR3 has 12 amino acids. V was clipped by 7 bases and J by 1 base, with 10 bases between them. Germline CDR1 and CDR2: SQVTM and ANQGSEA. The CDR3 nucleotides read TGCAGCGGGGGACTCCCGAACACTGAAGCTTTCTTT. This gives the protein CSGGLPNTEAFF.

Concerning this clone itself: The junction differs from germline at one of its ends, possibly a read error. This chain links TRBV6-1 with TRBJ1-2; 9 bases fit TRBD1. The CDR3 loop spans 11 amino acids. The germline V gene encodes CDR1 MNHNS and CDR2 SASEGT. Here the CDR3 DNA reads TGTGCCAGCAGTGAAGAGGGACAGGGTAAGTTC. Its protein product is CASSEEGQGKF.

This rearrangement joins TRBV4-3 to TRBJ2-7; 7 nucleotides agree with TRBD1. The CDR3 has 13 residues. V lost 0 bases and J lost 4; bases outside the gene matches: 0. Germline V lookup: CDR1 LGHNA, CDR2 YSLEER. The CDR3 DNA reads as TGCGCCAGCAGCCAAGAGGACAGGTACGAGCAGTACTTC. It codes for CASSQEDRYEQYF.

The chain has TRBV19 and TRBJ2-2; D not certain. Germline V gene sequence: CDR1 LNHDA, CDR2 SQIVND (reference sequence). Trimming cost V 5 bases and J 6 bases, with 19 bases left between them. The CDR3 totals 16 residues. The CDR3 sequence: CASSPLKSGKPGELFF. CDR3 DNA sequence: TGTGCCAGTAGTCCCCTCAAGAGTGGTAAACCCGGGGAGCTGTTTTTT.

The chain combines TRBV5-4 with TRBJ2-2, with D possibly TRBD1 on 6 matching bases. The CDR3 spans 18 residues. Germline lookup yields CDR1 SGHNT and CDR2 YYREEE (reference sequence). With 0 bases removed from V and 9 bases from J, the gap between germline ends came to 24 bases. CDR3: CASSLGGRGAASGRELFF. The CDR3 DNA reads TGTGCCAGCAGCTTGGGGGGCAGGGGTGCGGCTAGTGGCCGGGAGCTGTTTTTT.

This chain connects TRBV7-9 to TRBJ1-1; possibly TRBD1 for D (5 bases). The CDR3 covers 13 residues. With 2 bases removed from V and 5 bases from J, the gap between germline ends came to 9 bases. Looked up from germline, CDR1 is SEHNR and CDR2 is FQNEAQ (reference sequence). The CDR3, as DNA: TGTGCCAGCAGCTTAATATCAGGGACTGAAGCTTTCTTT. It codes for CASSLISGTEAFF.

CDR3 in amino acids: CASSPNMVRLYGYTF. CDR3 bases: TGTGCCAGCAGCCCAAACATGGTCCGCCTTTATGGCTACACCTTC. This chain joins TRBV2 and TRBJ1-2; no definite D call. Looked up from germline, CDR1 is SNHLY and CDR2 is FYNNEI. The CDR3 runs 15 residues. V lost 6 bases and J 5 bases, leaving 19 bases between the germline ends.

This sequence joins TRBV9 and TRBJ1-2, with 7 bases fitting TRBD1. J gave up 0 bases and V 3 bases, and 5 bases lay outside the gene matches. The V gene's germline CDR1 is SGDLS and CDR2 YYNGEE. CDR3 length: 15 amino acids. The CDR3 sequence: CASSDQTGTNYGYTF. DNA for the CDR3: TGTGCCAGCAGCGACCAGACAGGGACTAACTATGGCTACACCTTC. Full variable domain (outside the CDR3, taken from reference TRBV9 and TRBJ1-2): DSGVTQTPKHLITATGQRVTLRCSPRSGDLSVYWYQQSLDQGLQFLIQYYNGEERAKGNILERFSAQQFPDLHSELNLSSLELGDSALYFCASSDQTGTNYGYTFGSGTRLTVV.

CDR3 DNA: TGTGCCAGCAGCTCGCGACTAGTCACCGGGGAGCTGTTTTTT. This sequence encodes CASSSRLVTGELFF. The chain employs TRBV7-2 and TRBJ2-2; perhaps TRBD2 as D (6 bases). The CDR3 runs to 14 residues. CDR1 is SGHTA, CDR2 FQGNSA, per germline. V was trimmed by 4 bases and J by 4 bases, leaving 10 bases between them.

The chain recombines TRBV13 with TRBJ2-7; 10 nucleotides line up with TRBD1. CDR3 length equals 15 residues. V dropped 4 bases and J dropped 3; count of bases not matched to a gene: 6. Germline CDR1 reads PRHDT; CDR2 reads FYEKMQ (reference sequence). Written as DNA, the CDR3 is TGTGCCAGCAGCTACGGGGACAGGGGAGGCTACGAGCAGTACTTC. This translates into CASSYGDRGGYEQYF.

This clone was seen once. The chain couples TRBV3-1 (or the pseudogene TRBV3-2) to TRBJ2-5, with TRBD1 matching over 9 bases. With 6 bases clipped from V and 5 bases from J, the junction kept 10 bases outside the gene matches. The CDR3 contains 15 residues. CDR1 and CDR2 from the germline V gene are LGHDT and YNNKEL (reference sequence). The CDR3 loop is CASSWTGEGDETQYF. For the CDR3, the DNA is TGTGCCAGCAGTTGGACAGGGGAGGGGGATGAGACCCAGTACTTC.

This chain joins TRBV6-5 and TRBJ2-7; 9 positions match TRBD1. The V and J ends lost 0 bases and 4 bases, in that order; junction bases with no gene match: 4. CDR1 MNHEY and CDR2 SVGAGI come from the germline V gene. The length of the CDR3 is 15 residues. CDR3 sequence reads: CASSYSGTGWYEQYF. CDR3 in DNA: TGTGCCAGCAGTTACTCAGGGACAGGGTGGTACGAGCAGTACTTC.

J is TRBJ2-3 and V is TRBV11-3; 7 nucleotides agree with TRBD2. The germline V gene encodes CDR1 SGHNT and CDR2 YENEEA. CDR3 length equals 16 residues. Unmatched junction bases numbered 8, after V lost 5 bases and J lost 0 bases. The CDR3 spells CASSQRDGGSTDTQYF. CDR3 coding DNA: TGTGCCAGCAGCCAGCGGGACGGGGGTAGCACAGATACGCAGTATTTT.

The chain carries TRBV2 and TRBJ1-5, with D possibly matching TRBD1 (5 bases). Between the trimmed V and J ends, which lost 7 bases and 4 bases, there was a span of 14 bases. The CDR3 length is 14 residues. CDR1 SNHLY and CDR2 FYNNEI come from the germline V gene. As DNA, the CDR3 is TGTGCCAGCACTGGGGCCACGGTAAATCAGCCCCAGCATTTT. It codes for CASTGATVNQPQHF.

The V gene is TRBV14, the J gene TRBJ1-4; tentatively, D is TRBD1 (5 bases). The V end lost 0 bases, the J end lost 7 bases, and 15 bases lay between the germline ends. Germline CDR1 SGHDN, CDR2 FVKESK. The CDR3 has 16 residues. This CDR3 is CASSQDGQGWGEKLFF. CDR3 coding DNA: TGTGCCAGCAGCCAAGACGGGCAGGGATGGGGTGAAAAACTGTTTTTT.

The chain employs TRBV27 and TRBJ2-2, with D tentatively TRBD2 (6 bases). Germline loops: CDR1 MNHEY, CDR2 SMNVEV (reference sequence). This CDR3 is 14 amino acids long. V lost 3 bases to trimming and J lost 4 bases, with 9 bases between them. The CDR3 reads CASSLGRPTGELFF. CDR3 nucleotide sequence: TGTGCCAGCAGTTTGGGGAGGCCCACCGGGGAGCTGTTTTTT.

This chain joins TRBV6-5 and TRBJ1-1; D perhaps matches TRBD1 (5 bases). Germline loops: CDR1 MNHEY, CDR2 SVGAGI. Trimming stripped 4 bases from V and 1 base from J, with 7 bases between. The CDR3 is 13 residues long. DNA for the CDR3: TGTGCCAGCAGTTTCACAGGGAACACTGAAGCTTTCTTT. Its protein product is CASSFTGNTEAFF.

This clone has only a few counts. This chain connects TRBV18 to TRBJ1-1; D not resolved. The CDR3 runs to 13 residues. V was pared by 1 base and J by 6 bases, with 9 bases between. CDR1 and CDR2 (germline): KGHSH, LQKENI. The CDR3 bases are TGTGCCAGCTCACCACAGTCGAGATCTGAAGCTTTCTTT. Translated, it gives CASSPQSRSEAFF.

V usage is TRBV6-5 and J usage is TRBJ1-6; 7 bases match TRBD1. This CDR3 has 15 residues. Germline V gene sequence: CDR1 MNHEY, CDR2 SVGAGI. The J segment lost 9 bases and the V segment lost 6 bases, leaving 11 bases of the junction unmatched. The CDR3 region has the DNA TGTGCCAGCAGGCCAATCCCGACAGGGCCTTCACCCCTCCACTTT. Translating gives CASRPIPTGPSPLHF.

The rearrangement joins TRBV18 to TRBJ2-7, with TRBD1 identical over 10 bases. This CDR3 has 14 amino acids. J gave up 5 bases and V 4 bases, and 5 bases lay outside the gene matches. Per germline, CDR1 KGHSH and CDR2 LQKENI. The CDR3, as DNA: TGTGCCAGCTCACAGGGACAGGGGCTTAACGAGCAGTACTTC. Encoded protein: CASSQGQGLNEQYF.

The gene calls are TRBV5-1 and TRBJ2-2; TRBD2 matches at 11 bases. The CDR3 is 16 amino acids. V lost 4 bases and J lost 6; bases outside the gene matches: 8. The germline V gene encodes CDR1 SGHRS and CDR2 YFSETQ. As DNA, the CDR3 is TGCGCCAGCAGCCCGGATAGCGGGGGGGCTTCCGGGGAGCTGTTTTTT. Its translation: CASSPDSGGASGELFF. The full variable domain, completed using reference TRBV5-1 and TRBJ2-2, is KAGVTQTPRYLIKTRGQQVTLSCSPISGHRSVSWYQQTPGQGLQFLFEYFSETQRNKGNFPGRFSGRQFSNSRSEMNVSTLELGDSALYLCASSPDSGGASGELFFGEGSRLTVL.

The chain recombines TRBV11-2 with TRBJ2-1, with 9 bases lining up with TRBD1. Germline-derived CDR1 and CDR2 are SGHAT and FQNNGV. The CDR3 is 15 residues long. V shed 4 bases and J 2 bases; nucleotides not matched to a gene: 3. CDR3 in amino acids: CASSSGQGPYNEQFF. The CDR3 region has the DNA TGTGCCAGCAGCTCGGGACAGGGACCCTACAATGAGCAGTTCTTC.

CDR3 DNA: TGTGCCAGCAGTCGTACGGGGACAGCAATGAACACCGGGGAGCTGTTTTTT. Its protein product is CASSRTGTAMNTGELFF. The chain is built from TRBV6-6 and TRBJ2-2; 7 bases are shared with TRBD1. CDR1 is MNHNY, CDR2 SVGAGI, per germline (reference sequence). The CDR3 is made up of 17 amino acids. J was trimmed by 1 base and V by 5 bases; bases with no gene match: 10.

The CDR3 protein is CASSIRAPRNTEAFF. The CDR3 DNA reads TGTGCCAGTAGTATCAGGGCCCCGCGGAACACTGAAGCTTTCTTT. V gene TRBV19 combines with J gene TRBJ1-1; TRBD1 might be the D (5 bases). V was trimmed by 3 bases and J by 1 base, leaving 12 bases between them. Germline V lookup: CDR1 LNHDA, CDR2 SQIVND (reference sequence). This CDR3 contains 15 residues. The full variable domain, completed using reference TRBV19 and TRBJ1-1, is DGGITQSPKYLFRKEGQNVTLSCEQNLNHDAMYWYRQDPGQGLRLIYYSQIVNDFQKGDIAEGYSVSREKKESFPLTVTSAQKNPTAFYLCASSIRAPRNTEAFFGQGTRLTVV.

The CDR3 protein is CASSWSEEKLFF. In DNA form, the CDR3 reads TGTGCCAGCAGCTGGTCGGAGGAAAAACTGTTTTTT. The chain uses TRBV7-2 and TRBJ1-4, with no clear D. This CDR3 region has 12 residues. V was shortened by 4 bases and J by 8 bases, with 8 bases between the two germline ends. Looked up from germline, CDR1 is SGHTA and CDR2 is FQGNSA. Full variable domain (remainder filled in from reference TRBV7-2 and TRBJ1-4): GAGVSQSPSNKVTEKGKDVELRCDPISGHTALYWYRQSLGQGLEFLIYFQGNSAPDKSGLPSDRFSAERTGGSVSTLTIQRTQQEDSAVYLCASSWSEEKLFFGSGTQLSVL.

This clone was recorded once. The V and J genes are TRBV6-4 and TRBJ1-5; 9 bases map to TRBD1. Germline CDR1 and CDR2: MRHNA and SNTAGT. The CDR3 runs 14 residues. V lost 6 bases and J lost 5; bases outside the gene matches: 5. The CDR3 DNA follows: TGTGCCAGCAGGGACAGGGGAAACGATCAGCCCCAGCATTTT. Translation gives CASRDRGNDQPQHF.

This chain joins TRBV5-4 and TRBJ2-1; unclear D gene. The CDR3 sequence is 12 residues long. Per germline, CDR1 SGHNT and CDR2 YYREEE (reference sequence). Between the trimmed V and J ends, which lost 4 bases and 7 bases, there was a span of 9 bases. This CDR3 reads CASSRGQNEQFF. CDR3 coding DNA: TGTGCCAGCAGCCGAGGTCAAAATGAGCAGTTCTTC.

The chain joins TRBV6-1 to TRBJ1-5, with D perhaps matching TRBD1 (6 bases). The germline CDR1 and CDR2 sequences are MNHNS and SASEGT. This CDR3 has 17 residues. V shed 0 bases and J shed 7 bases, with 19 bases lying between them. The CDR3: CASSEAGAGGGRQPQHF. CDR3 bases: TGTGCCAGCAGTGAAGCTGGGGCGGGAGGGGGTCGGCAGCCCCAGCATTTT.